This TCR beta chain comes out of a study of blood T cells in healthy people across ages. For the second PCR, which ran for about 6 to 11 cycles, a sample-barcoded 5' primer and a J-beta primer mix were used. Tagging of each cDNA molecule was performed by a template-switch adaptor with 12 random nucleotides. TCRdb called the 5' RACE reads again in MiXCR, with one record for every CDR3 protein. The sample has 1.5 million to 2 million distinct CDR3 sequences, about 50% seen once; the top ten hold over 2%. This clonotype was observed a handful of times. The total RNA that was extracted per sample amounted to at least 5 micrograms. The germline CDR1 and CDR2 sequences are SNHLY and FYNNEI. This CDR3 spans 16 amino acids. V lost 3 bases to trimming and J lost 2 bases, with 14 bases between them.

Sequencing was done on a sample of blood. The TCR was taken from a woman between 35 and 50 years old in good health. This chain uses TRBV2 with TRBJ2-4, with D uncertain. The CDR3 here is CASSEIFPQPKNIQYF. Written as DNA, the CDR3 is TGTGCCAGCAGTGAGATCTTCCCCCAGCCCAAAAACATTCAGTACTTC.